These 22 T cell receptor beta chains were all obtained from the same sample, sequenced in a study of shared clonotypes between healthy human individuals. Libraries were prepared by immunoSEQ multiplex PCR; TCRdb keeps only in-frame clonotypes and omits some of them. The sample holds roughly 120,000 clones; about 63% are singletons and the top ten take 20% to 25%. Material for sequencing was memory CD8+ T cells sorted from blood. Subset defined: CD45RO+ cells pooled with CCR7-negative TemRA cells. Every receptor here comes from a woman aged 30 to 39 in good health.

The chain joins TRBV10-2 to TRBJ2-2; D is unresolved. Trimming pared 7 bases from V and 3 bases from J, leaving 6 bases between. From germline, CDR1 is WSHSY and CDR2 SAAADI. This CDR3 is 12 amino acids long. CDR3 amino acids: CASTTYTGELFF. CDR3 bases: TGCGCCAGCACCACCTACACCGGGGAGCTGTTTTTT.

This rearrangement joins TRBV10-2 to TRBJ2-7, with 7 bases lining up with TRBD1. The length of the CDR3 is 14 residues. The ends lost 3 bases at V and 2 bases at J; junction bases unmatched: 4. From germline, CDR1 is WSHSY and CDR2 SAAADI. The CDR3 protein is CASSDAQGPYEQYF. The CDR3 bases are TGCGCCAGCAGTGATGCACAGGGGCCCTACGAGCAGTACTTC.

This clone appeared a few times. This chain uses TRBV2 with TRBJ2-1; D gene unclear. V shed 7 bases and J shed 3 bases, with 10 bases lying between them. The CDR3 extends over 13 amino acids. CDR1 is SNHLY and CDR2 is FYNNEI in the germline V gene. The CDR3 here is CASKSRGYNEQFF. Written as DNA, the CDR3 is TGTGCCAGCAAATCCCGCGGCTACAATGAGCAGTTCTTC.

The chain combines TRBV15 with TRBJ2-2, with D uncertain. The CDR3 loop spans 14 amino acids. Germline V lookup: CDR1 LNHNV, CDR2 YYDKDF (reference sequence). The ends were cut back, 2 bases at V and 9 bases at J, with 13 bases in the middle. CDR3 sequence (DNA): TGTGCCACCAGCAGACGCAACTTACGTCGGGAGCTGTTTTTT. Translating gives CATSRRNLRRELFF.

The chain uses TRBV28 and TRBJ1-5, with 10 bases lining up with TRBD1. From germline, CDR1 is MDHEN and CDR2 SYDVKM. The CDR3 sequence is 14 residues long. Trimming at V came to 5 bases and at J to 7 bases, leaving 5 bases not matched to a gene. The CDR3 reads CASSVDRGQQPQHF. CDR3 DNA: TGTGCCAGCAGTGTCGACAGGGGGCAACAGCCCCAGCATTTT.

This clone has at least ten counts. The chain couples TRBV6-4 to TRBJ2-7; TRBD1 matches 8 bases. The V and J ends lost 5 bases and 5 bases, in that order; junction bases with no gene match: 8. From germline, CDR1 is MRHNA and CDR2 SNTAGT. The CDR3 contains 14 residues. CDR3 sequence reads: CASSQTGEGDEQYF. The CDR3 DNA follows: TGTGCCAGCAGTCAGACAGGGGAAGGGGACGAGCAGTACTTC.

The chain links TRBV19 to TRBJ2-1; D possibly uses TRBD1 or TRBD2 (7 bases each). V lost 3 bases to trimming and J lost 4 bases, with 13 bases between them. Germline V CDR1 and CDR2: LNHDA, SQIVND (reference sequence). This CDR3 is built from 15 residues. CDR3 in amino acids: CASSMTGRGYNEQFF. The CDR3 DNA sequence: TGTGCCAGTAGTATGACAGGGAGGGGGTACAATGAGCAGTTCTTC.

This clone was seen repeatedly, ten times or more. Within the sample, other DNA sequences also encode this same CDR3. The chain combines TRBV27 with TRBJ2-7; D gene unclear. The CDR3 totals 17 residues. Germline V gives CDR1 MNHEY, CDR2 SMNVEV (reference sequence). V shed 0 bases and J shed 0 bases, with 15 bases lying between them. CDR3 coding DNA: TGTGCCAGCAGTTTATCTCAAGGGCAGCCTAGCTCCTACGAGCAGTACTTC. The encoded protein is CASSLSQGQPSSYEQYF.

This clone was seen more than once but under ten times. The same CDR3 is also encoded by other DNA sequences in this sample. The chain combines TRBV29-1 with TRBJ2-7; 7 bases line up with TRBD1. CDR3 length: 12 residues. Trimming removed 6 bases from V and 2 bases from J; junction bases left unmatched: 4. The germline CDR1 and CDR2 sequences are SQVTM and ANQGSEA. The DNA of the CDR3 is TGCAGCGTACGGGACAGCACCTACGAGCAGTACTTC. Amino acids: CSVRDSTYEQYF.

The CDR3 bases are TGTGCCAGCAGCTCGACCGGGACTAGGGGACTTGGAGAGACCCAGTACTTC. It is translated as CASSSTGTRGLGETQYF. V is TRBV7-2 and J is TRBJ2-5, with TRBD2 identical over 8 bases. The CDR3 loop spans 17 amino acids. Germline V gives CDR1 SGHTA, CDR2 FQGNSA. Trimming removed 4 bases from V and 4 bases from J; junction bases left unmatched: 14.

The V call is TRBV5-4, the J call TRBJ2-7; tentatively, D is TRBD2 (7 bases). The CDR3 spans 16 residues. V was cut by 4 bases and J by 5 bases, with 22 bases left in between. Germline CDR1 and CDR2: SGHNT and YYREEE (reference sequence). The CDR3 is CASSQDSEQGGNEQYF. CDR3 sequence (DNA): TGTGCCAGCAGCCAAGATAGCGAACAGGGAGGGAACGAGCAGTACTTC.

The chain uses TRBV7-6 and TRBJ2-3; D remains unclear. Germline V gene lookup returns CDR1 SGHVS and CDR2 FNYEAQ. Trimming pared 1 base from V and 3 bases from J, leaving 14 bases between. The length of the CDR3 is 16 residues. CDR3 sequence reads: CASSLGFDQRTDTQYF. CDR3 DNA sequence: TGTGCCAGCAGCTTAGGCTTCGACCAGAGGACAGATACGCAGTATTTT.

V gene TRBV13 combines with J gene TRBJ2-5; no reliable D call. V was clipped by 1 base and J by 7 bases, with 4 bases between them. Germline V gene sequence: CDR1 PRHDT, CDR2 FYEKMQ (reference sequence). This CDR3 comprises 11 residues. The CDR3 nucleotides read TGTGCCAGCAGCTTAGACGGGACCCAGTACTTC. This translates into CASSLDGTQYF.

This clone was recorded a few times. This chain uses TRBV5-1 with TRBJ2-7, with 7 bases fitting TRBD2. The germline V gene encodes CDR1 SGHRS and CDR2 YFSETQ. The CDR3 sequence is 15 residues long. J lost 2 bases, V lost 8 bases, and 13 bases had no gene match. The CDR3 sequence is CASQLTLADTYEQYF. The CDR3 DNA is TGCGCCAGTCAGCTTACCCTAGCGGACACCTACGAGCAGTACTTC.

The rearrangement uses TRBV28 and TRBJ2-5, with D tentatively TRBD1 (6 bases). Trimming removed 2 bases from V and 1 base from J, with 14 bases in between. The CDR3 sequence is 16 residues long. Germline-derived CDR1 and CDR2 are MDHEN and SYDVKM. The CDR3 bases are TGTGCCAGCAGTTTAGGAACAGGGACGGTCCAAGAGACCCAGTACTTC. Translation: CASSLGTGTVQETQYF.

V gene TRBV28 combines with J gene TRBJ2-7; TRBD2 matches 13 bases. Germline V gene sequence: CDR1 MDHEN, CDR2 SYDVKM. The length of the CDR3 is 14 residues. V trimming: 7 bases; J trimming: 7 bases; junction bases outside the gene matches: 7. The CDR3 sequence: CASTGTSGKPEQYF. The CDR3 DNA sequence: TGTGCCAGCACCGGGACTAGCGGGAAACCGGAGCAGTACTTC.

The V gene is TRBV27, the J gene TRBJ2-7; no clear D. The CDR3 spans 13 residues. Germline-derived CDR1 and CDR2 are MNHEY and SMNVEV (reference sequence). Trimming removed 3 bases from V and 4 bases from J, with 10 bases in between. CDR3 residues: CASSFSPPYEQYF. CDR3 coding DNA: TGTGCCAGCAGTTTTTCCCCTCCGTACGAGCAGTACTTC.

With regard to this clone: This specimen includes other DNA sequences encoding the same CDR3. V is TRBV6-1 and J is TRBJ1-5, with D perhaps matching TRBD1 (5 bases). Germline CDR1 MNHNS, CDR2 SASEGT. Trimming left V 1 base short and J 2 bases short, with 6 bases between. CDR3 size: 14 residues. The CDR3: CASSEGGGNQPQHF. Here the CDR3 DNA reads TGTGCCAGCAGTGAAGGGGGGGGCAATCAGCCCCAGCATTTT.

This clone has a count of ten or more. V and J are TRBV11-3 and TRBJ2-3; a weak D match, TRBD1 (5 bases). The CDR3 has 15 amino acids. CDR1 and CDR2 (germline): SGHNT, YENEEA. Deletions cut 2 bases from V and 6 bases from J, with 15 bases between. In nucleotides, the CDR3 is TGTGCCAGCAGCTTAAACCCCACAGGTGGCGATACGCAGTATTTT. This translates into CASSLNPTGGDTQYF.

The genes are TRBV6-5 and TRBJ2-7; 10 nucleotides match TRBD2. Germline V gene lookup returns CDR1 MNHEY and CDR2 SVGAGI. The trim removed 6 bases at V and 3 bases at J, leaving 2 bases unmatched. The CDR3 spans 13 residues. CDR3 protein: CASRKREGYEQYF. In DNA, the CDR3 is TGTGCCAGCAGGAAGCGGGAGGGCTACGAGCAGTACTTC.

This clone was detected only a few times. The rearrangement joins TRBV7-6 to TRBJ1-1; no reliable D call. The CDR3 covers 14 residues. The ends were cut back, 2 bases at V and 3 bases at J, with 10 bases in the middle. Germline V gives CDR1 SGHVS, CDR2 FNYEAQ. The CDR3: CASSLRASDTEAFF. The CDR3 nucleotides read TGTGCCAGCAGCTTACGGGCCTCGGACACTGAAGCTTTCTTT.

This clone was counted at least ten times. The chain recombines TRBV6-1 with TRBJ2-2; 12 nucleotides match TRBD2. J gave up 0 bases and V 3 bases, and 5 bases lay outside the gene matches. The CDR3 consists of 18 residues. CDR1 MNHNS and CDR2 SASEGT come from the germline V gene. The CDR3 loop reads CASSDGTSGFANTGELFF. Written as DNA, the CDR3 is TGTGCCAGCAGTGACGGGACTAGCGGGTTCGCGAACACCGGGGAGCTGTTTTTT.